This entry concerns a single T cell receptor (beta chain). Sequencing used immunoSEQ multiplex PCR; TCRdb keeps in-frame clones, though not all of them. The data hold about 140,000 clones, with more than 70% observed a single time. This sample stems from a study of T cell responses to AZD1222 COVID-19 vaccine. The CDR3 runs to 16 residues. Between the trimmed V and J ends, which lost 6 bases and 0 bases, there was a span of 15 bases. Germline-derived CDR1 and CDR2 are MNHEY and SVGEGT. The input for sequencing was peripheral blood, taken on day 0 of AZD1222 vaccination. This chain connects TRBV6-2 or TRBV6-3 to TRBJ1-5, with D perhaps matching TRBD1 (5 bases). The receptor was derived from an adult in good health. CDR3 nucleotide sequence: TGTGCCAGCAGCCTTTTCGGGACGTATAGCAATCAGCCCCAGCATTTT. Its translation is CASSLFGTYSNQPQHF.